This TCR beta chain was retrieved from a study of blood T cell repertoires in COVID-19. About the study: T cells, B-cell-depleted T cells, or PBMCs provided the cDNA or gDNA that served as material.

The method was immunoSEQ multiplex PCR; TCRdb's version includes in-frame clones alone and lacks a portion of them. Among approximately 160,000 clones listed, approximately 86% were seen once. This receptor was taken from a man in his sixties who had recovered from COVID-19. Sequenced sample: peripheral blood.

The CDR3, as DNA: TGTGCCAGCTCTACTAGCGGCACAGATACGCAGTATTTT. It specifies CASSTSGTDTQYF. V usage is TRBV9 and J usage is TRBJ2-3, with 7 nucleotides matching TRBD2. The CDR3 has 13 residues. CDR1 and CDR2 (germline): SGDLS, YYNGEE. J gave up 1 base and V 7 bases, and 3 bases lay outside the gene matches.